This T cell receptor beta chain was recovered during a study of T cells in Graves' hyperthyroidism and ophthalmopathy. Study conclusions and caveats: Researchers found most expanded thyroid clonotypes above 0.001 in blood as well. Model output signaled ophthalmopathy a median approximately 6.2 months ahead of onset.

This clonotype has more than one count but fewer than ten. Its specificity is unknown. TCR beta CDR3 regions were amplified from RNA. Initially, a first-round RT-PCR of the TCR CDR3 employed the HTBI primer set. Using its own MiXCR run on the multiplex PCR reads, TCRdb lists one record per CDR3 protein. In the table there are some 490,000 distinct CDR3 sequences, roughly 15% of which are singletons. This CDR3 is built from 15 residues. CDR1 is LGHNA and CDR2 is YNFKEQ in the germline V gene. V was pared by 5 bases and J by 4 bases, with 6 bases of the junction left unmatched. This sequence was found in a woman younger than 45 with Graves' ophthalmopathy. This chain uses TRBV4-2 with TRBJ2-3, with TRBD1 identical over 10 bases. The specimen was blood. DNA for the CDR3: TGTGCCAGCAGCGCCCGGGACAGGGGCCCAGATACGCAGTATTTT. This encodes CASSARDRGPDTQYF.